This TCR beta chain was captured in a study of blood T cell repertoires in COVID-19. Looking at the study overall: Researchers got acute and convalescent COVID-19 samples from the United States, Italy and Spain. Sample material is recorded as cDNA or gDNA derived from T cells, B-cell-depleted T cells, or PBMCs.

The V end lost 0 bases, the J end lost 4 bases, and 7 bases lay between the germline ends. The CDR3 extends over 13 amino acids. CDR1 is SGHDT and CDR2 is YYEEEE in the germline V gene. Original processing notes: Reference gene primers were amplified, and this amplification served to estimate nucleated cell counts. This table comes from immunoSEQ multiplex PCR, and its TCRdb copy is limited to in-frame clones, with some not included. V and J calls and clone size are copied from that table; D and trimming were computed from the DNA. The data contain around 97,000 clones, roughly 84% of them seen just once; the ten biggest clones take up around 13%.

This receptor was identified in a human donor in a cohort sampled during active or convalescent COVID-19. The specimen sequenced was peripheral blood. The chain recombines TRBV5-6 with TRBJ1-2; D is possibly TRBD1 (5 bases). The CDR3 DNA reads as TGTGCCAGCAGCTTGGAGGGGCCCTATGGCTACACCTTC. Translated, it gives CASSLEGPYGYTF.